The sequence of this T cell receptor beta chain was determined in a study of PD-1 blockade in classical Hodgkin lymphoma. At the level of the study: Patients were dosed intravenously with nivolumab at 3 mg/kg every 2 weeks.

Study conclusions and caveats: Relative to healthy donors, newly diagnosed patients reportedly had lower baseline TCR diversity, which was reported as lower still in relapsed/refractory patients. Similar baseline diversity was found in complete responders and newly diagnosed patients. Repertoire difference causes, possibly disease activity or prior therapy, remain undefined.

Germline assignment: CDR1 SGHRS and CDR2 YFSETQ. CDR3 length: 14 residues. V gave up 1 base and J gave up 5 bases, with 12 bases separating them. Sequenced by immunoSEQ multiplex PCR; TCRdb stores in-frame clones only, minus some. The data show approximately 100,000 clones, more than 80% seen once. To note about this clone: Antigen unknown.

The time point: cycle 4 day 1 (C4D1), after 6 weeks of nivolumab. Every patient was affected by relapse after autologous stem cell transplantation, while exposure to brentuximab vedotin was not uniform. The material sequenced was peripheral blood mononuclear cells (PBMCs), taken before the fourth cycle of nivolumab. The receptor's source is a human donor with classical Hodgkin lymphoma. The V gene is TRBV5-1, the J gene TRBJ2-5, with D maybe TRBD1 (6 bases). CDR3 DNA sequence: TGCGCCAGCAGCTTGTACGCAGGGGAGGAGACCCAGTACTTC. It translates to CASSLYAGEETQYF.